Listed below are T cell receptor beta chains from one sample, sequenced in a study of blood T cell repertoires in COVID-19. The repertoire was sequenced with immunoSEQ multiplex PCR; TCRdb's copy has only in-frame clones and lacks some. Seen here are 300,000 to 450,000 clones, about 80% observed once, and the top ten hold under 1.2%. Sequences were obtained from peripheral blood. The receptors derive from a human donor with acute or convalescent COVID-19. The donor label of this sample is uncertain. Each CDR3 is given with its conserved first and last residue. D genes are given only for firm matches. Size tells how often a clone was seen (once, few, many) or the class of an expanded clone, and some rows leave it out.

TRBD1,TRBV12-3/TRBV12-4,TRBJ1-2,.,CASSFHRGLGYTF,TGTGCCAGCAGTTTCCACAGGGGGTTAGGCTACACCTTC
TRBD2,TRBV14,TRBJ2-3,.,CASSQALAGSTTQYF,TGTGCCAGCAGCCAAGCACTAGCGGGAAGTACTACGCAGTATTTT
.,TRBV28,TRBJ1-5,.,CASSPWGDDQPQHF,TGTGCCAGCAGCCCCTGGGGGGACGATCAGCCCCAGCATTTT
.,TRBV11-2,TRBJ1-1,.,CASSLMTNTEAFF,TGTGCCAGCAGCTTAATGACTAACACTGAAGCTTTCTTT
TRBD1,TRBV6-5,TRBJ1-1,.,CASSFGQGTLGTEAFF,TGTGCCAGCAGTTTTGGACAGGGCACCCTGGGCACTGAAGCTTTCTTT
.,TRBV6-5,TRBJ1-6,.,CASSKDRRDNSPLHF,TGTGCCAGCAGTAAGGATCGCAGGGATAATTCACCCCTCCACTTT
.,TRBV3-1/TRBV3-2,TRBJ1-5,.,CASSQRDQPQHF,TGTGCCAGCAGCCAGCGCGATCAGCCCCAGCATTTT
.,TRBV5-5,TRBJ2-7,few,CASSLQGRGSSYEQYF,TGTGCCAGCAGCTTGCAGGGTAGGGGCAGCTCCTACGAGCAGTACTTC
.,TRBV7-2,TRBJ2-4,.,CASSLEPGLINIQYF,TGTGCCAGCAGCTTAGAACCGGGACTTATAAACATTCAGTACTTC
.,TRBV24-1,TRBJ1-5,few,CATSTRNSNQPQHF,TGTGCCACCAGTACCAGAAATAGCAATCAGCCCCAGCATTTT
.,TRBV5-1,TRBJ2-1,once,CASSLGGLSYNEQFF,TGCGCCAGCAGCTTGGGGGGGCTCTCCTACAATGAGCAGTTCTTC
TRBD1,TRBV5-1,TRBJ2-7,.,CASSQPLDRAHEQYF,TGCGCCAGCAGCCAACCGCTTGACAGGGCCCACGAGCAGTACTTC
.,TRBV2,TRBJ1-2,.,CASRSAGLYGYTF,TGTGCCAGCAGATCGGCAGGTCTTTATGGCTACACCTTC
.,TRBV6-5,TRBJ1-1,.,CASSYGGPNTEAFF,TGTGCCAGCAGTTACGGGGGCCCGAACACTGAAGCTTTCTTT
.,TRBV19,TRBJ1-1,.,CASSIGQVNTEAFF,TGTGCCAGTAGTATTGGACAAGTGAACACTGAAGCTTTCTTT
TRBD1,TRBV20-1,TRBJ1-1,once,CSASSHTGVNTEAFF,TGCAGTGCTAGTTCCCATACAGGGGTGAACACTGAAGCTTTCTTT
TRBD2,TRBV4-2,TRBJ2-5,.,CASSQDSSGGRQETQYF,TGTGCCAGCAGCCAGGATTCTAGCGGGGGGCGCCAAGAGACCCAGTACTTC
TRBD1,TRBV5-1,TRBJ1-1,many,CASSLTGARSEAFF,TGCGCCAGCAGCTTGACAGGGGCAAGATCTGAAGCTTTCTTT
.,TRBV6-5,TRBJ2-2,.,CASSYSSINTGELFF,TGTGCCAGCAGTTACTCTAGTATCAACACCGGGGAGCTGTTTTTT
TRBD1,TRBV10-3,TRBJ1-2,few,CAISDHAKGQTNYGYTF,TGTGCCATCAGTGATCACGCTAAGGGACAGACGAACTATGGCTACACCTTC
.,TRBV15,TRBJ2-3,few,CATSRDSSWPRGTDTQYF,TGTGCCACCAGCAGAGATTCTTCTTGGCCTCGGGGCACAGATACGCAGTATTTT
.,TRBV2,TRBJ2-7,.,CASKLGASSQYF,TGTGCCAGCAAGCTGGGGGCTAGTTCGCAGTACTTC
TRBD1,TRBV12-3/TRBV12-4,TRBJ2-4,.,CASSFGQGPGYF,TGTGCCAGCAGTTTTGGACAGGGACCCGGGTACTTC
.,TRBV12-5,TRBJ2-2,.,CASGLGLGAPNTGELFF,TGTGCTAGTGGTTTGGGCTTGGGGGCGCCTAACACCGGGGAGCTGTTTTTT
.,TRBV4-1,TRBJ1-4,.,CASSQFSLNEKLFF,TGCGCCAGCAGCCAGTTCTCACTTAATGAAAAACTGTTTTTT
TRBD2,TRBV7-8,TRBJ2-1,.,CASSRLQREDEQFF,TGTGCCAGCAGCCGACTCCAGCGGGAGGATGAGCAGTTCTTC
.,TRBV3-1/TRBV3-2,TRBJ1-5,.,CASSQGYSLNQPQHF,TGTGCCAGCAGCCAAGGTTACAGTCTTAATCAGCCCCAGCATTTT
.,TRBV12-3/TRBV12-4,TRBJ1-2,.,CASRLRGGYTF,TGTGCCAGCAGACTCAGGGGAGGCTACACCTTC
.,TRBV30,TRBJ1-2,.,CAWSARFMEGYTF,TGTGCCTGGAGTGCGAGGTTTATGGAGGGCTACACCTTC
.,TRBV5-1,TRBJ2-3,many,CASSLEWTSTDTQYF,TGCGCCAGCAGCTTGGAGTGGACTAGCACAGATACGCAGTATTTT
TRBD2,TRBV19,TRBJ2-2,.,CASSSGRGAGELFF,TGTGCCAGTAGTAGCGGGAGAGGGGCCGGGGAGCTGTTTTTT
.,TRBV18,TRBJ1-3,once,CASGSGNTIYF,TGTGCCAGCGGCAGTGGAAACACCATATATTTT
.,TRBV3-1/TRBV3-2,TRBJ2-7,.,CASSQTGYEQYF,TGTGCCAGCAGCCAAACCGGGTACGAGCAGTACTTC
TRBD1,TRBV5-1,TRBJ1-6,.,CASSGGTVYNSPLHF,TGCGCCAGCAGCGGCGGGACAGTCTATAATTCACCCCTCCACTTT
TRBD1,TRBV18,TRBJ2-6,once,CASSLTGVPSGANVLTF,TGTGCCAGCTCACTGACAGGGGTACCCTCTGGGGCCAACGTCCTGACTTTC
TRBD1,TRBV4-1,TRBJ1-4,.,CASSQSTGGQEKLFF,TGCGCCAGCAGCCAATCCACAGGGGGCCAGGAAAAACTGTTTTTT
TRBD2,TRBV7-9,TRBJ2-3,once,CASSRPGLAGSTDTQYF,TGTGCCAGCAGCCGGCCGGGACTAGCGGGAAGCACAGATACGCAGTATTTT
TRBD2,TRBV24-1,TRBJ2-1,.,CATSEASGSMFYEQFF,TGTGCCACCAGTGAAGCCAGCGGGAGTATGTTTTATGAGCAGTTCTTC
TRBD2,TRBV7-8,TRBJ2-5,.,CASSLRPSGGSTQETQYF,TGTGCCAGCAGCTTACGGCCTAGCGGGGGATCTACACAAGAGACCCAGTACTTC
.,TRBV4-2,TRBJ2-3,few,CASSQADFYNTDTQYF,TGTGCCAGCAGCCAAGCGGACTTCTACAACACAGATACGCAGTATTTT
TRBD1,TRBV9,TRBJ1-4,few,CASSDPRTGTNEKLFF,TGTGCCAGCAGCGACCCTCGGACAGGGACTAATGAAAAACTGTTTTTT
.,TRBV4-1,TRBJ2-1,.,CASRGGRLSFF,TGCGCCAGCAGGGGTGGCAGGCTTTCGTTCTTC
TRBD1,TRBV20-1,TRBJ1-1,many,CSAGQGASAFF,TGCAGTGCTGGACAGGGGGCGTCAGCTTTCTTT
TRBD1,TRBV5-1,TRBJ2-7,few,CASRKGAGDYEQYF,TGCGCCAGCAGAAAGGGGGCCGGAGACTACGAGCAGTACTTC
TRBD1,TRBV7-9,TRBJ1-1,.,CASSRGGQGIVAFF,TGTGCCAGCAGCCGCGGGGGACAGGGGATTGTGGCTTTCTTT
.,TRBV6-5,TRBJ1-1,.,CASSYSTSVGYEAFF,TGTGCCAGCAGTTACTCGACTTCGGTTGGGTATGAAGCTTTCTTT
.,TRBV2,TRBJ2-2,.,CASSPQGTNTGELFF,TGTGCCAGCAGTCCTCAGGGAACAAACACCGGGGAGCTGTTTTTT